There are many counts of the clone carrying this TCR beta chain. The target antigen is unknown. The source of the sample is a study of early T cells in non-severe SARS-CoV-2 infection. Study context: The input, bulk RNA from unsorted whole blood, was sequenced, and chains were unpaired.

The TCR library protocol attached unique molecular identifiers to the individual cDNA molecules. MiXCR, applied by TCRdb to the 5' RACE reads, yields one record per CDR3 protein. The sample lists fewer than 65,000 distinct CDR3 sequences; approximately 9.4% were seen once. Whole-study results and caveats: Using VDJdb, the matching emphasized anti-spike CD8 responses while missing private and CD4 specificities.

From germline, CDR1 is SGHTA and CDR2 FQGNSA. The trim removed 5 bases at V and 1 base at J, leaving 15 bases unmatched. This CDR3 contains 18 residues. Material for sequencing was whole blood. The chain uses TRBV7-2 and TRBJ1-2; TRBD1 agrees at 8 bases. The TCR was taken from an adult who was a healthcare worker with PCR-confirmed SARS-CoV-2 infection or an uninfected control (not recorded which). In DNA form, the CDR3 reads TGTGCCAGCAGCCAGGGGGCCGCTTGGACTCTCCTTAACTATGGCTACACCTTC. Amino acid sequence: CASSQGAAWTLLNYGYTF.